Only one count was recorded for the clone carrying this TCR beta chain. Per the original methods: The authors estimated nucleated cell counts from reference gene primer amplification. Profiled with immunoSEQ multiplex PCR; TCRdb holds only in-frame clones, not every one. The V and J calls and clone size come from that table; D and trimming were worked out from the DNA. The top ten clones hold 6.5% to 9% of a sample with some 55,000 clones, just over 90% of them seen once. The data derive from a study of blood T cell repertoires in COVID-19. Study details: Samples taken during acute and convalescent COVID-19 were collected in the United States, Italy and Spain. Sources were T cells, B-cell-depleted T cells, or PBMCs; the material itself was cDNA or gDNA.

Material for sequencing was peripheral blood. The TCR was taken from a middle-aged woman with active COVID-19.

CDR3 amino acids: CSVDSSEGANYGYTF. The CDR3 bases are TGCAGCGTTGATTCTTCGGAGGGGGCCAACTATGGCTACACCTTC. V gene TRBV29-1 combines with J gene TRBJ1-2; 7 bases are shared with TRBD1. V shed 3 bases and J 2 bases; nucleotides not matched to a gene: 9. CDR1 SQVTM and CDR2 ANQGSEA come from the germline V gene. The CDR3 runs to 15 residues.